The 27 T cell receptor beta chains in this list originate from one sample, sequenced in a study of beta chain features in type 1 diabetes. The isolated RNA, all of it, was reverse transcribed, so expressed TCRB transcripts were what got sequenced. Profiled with immunoSEQ multiplex PCR; TCRdb holds only in-frame clones, not every one. Of 400,000 to 600,000 clones listed, approximately 30% are singletons. The sample was naive CD4+ T cells from blood. These receptors were obtained from a man younger than 30 in good health.

This chain links TRBV9 with TRBJ1-2; D gene uncertain. CDR3 length: 14 amino acids. Germline-derived CDR1 and CDR2 are SGDLS and YYNGEE. V shed 0 bases and J shed 6 bases, with 12 bases lying between them. The CDR3 region has the DNA TGTGCCAGCAGCGTAGCTCCATCGGGGAATGGCTACACCTTC. Its translation is CASSVAPSGNGYTF.

This clone has only a few counts. This chain uses TRBV29-1 with TRBJ2-1, with 8 bases identical to TRBD1. CDR3 size: 13 residues. The ends lost 5 bases at V and 9 bases at J; junction bases unmatched: 9. Germline V lookup: CDR1 SQVTM, CDR2 ANQGSEA. CDR3 nucleotide sequence: TGCAGCGTTAACCCCGACAGGGGTTTTGAGCAGTTCTTC. As protein: CSVNPDRGFEQFF.

J is TRBJ2-5 and V is TRBV7-2; 10 bases are shared with TRBD2. V shed 1 base, J shed 1 base, and the junction held 6 bases outside the gene matches. From germline, CDR1 is SGHTA and CDR2 FQGNSA. The CDR3 has 17 residues. The CDR3 here is CASSLGPAGGSQETQYF. In nucleotides, the CDR3 is TGTGCCAGCAGCTTAGGGCCAGCGGGAGGGTCCCAAGAGACCCAGTACTTC.

This clone was counted between two and nine times. The gene calls are TRBV30 and TRBJ2-4; D ambiguous. CDR1 and CDR2 (germline): GTSNPN, SVGIG (reference sequence). V lost 1 base to trimming and J lost 0 bases, with 13 bases between them. The CDR3 extends over 16 amino acids. As DNA, the CDR3 is TGTGCCTGGAGTGGTAGGCTGACCTTAGCCAAAAACATTCAGTACTTC. This gives the protein CAWSGRLTLAKNIQYF.

This clone occurred a few times. The V call is TRBV9, the J call TRBJ2-1; 9 nucleotides align to TRBD2. Losses at the gene ends were 0 bases for V and 8 bases for J; bases not matched to a gene: 15. The germline V gene encodes CDR1 SGDLS and CDR2 YYNGEE. The CDR3 extends over 18 amino acids. The CDR3 protein is CASSVELTSGLPGDEQFF. For the CDR3, the DNA is TGTGCCAGCAGCGTAGAGTTAACTAGCGGGCTCCCGGGTGATGAGCAGTTCTTC.

The chain joins TRBV29-1 to TRBJ2-3; 9 bases match TRBD1. Germline CDR1 is SQVTM and CDR2 is ANQGSEA. Trimming took 4 bases from V and 5 from J; bases not matched to a gene: 7. CDR3 length: 14 residues. CDR3 sequence (DNA): TGCAGCGTTGGGTCGGGACAGGGTAGAGATACGCAGTATTTT. Amino acids: CSVGSGQGRDTQYF.

The CDR3: CASSTLTSGRASGTDTQYF. The CDR3 coding sequence is TGTGCCAGCAGTACCTTGACTAGCGGGAGGGCCTCGGGCACAGATACGCAGTATTTT. The rearrangement joins TRBV27 to TRBJ2-3; 14 positions agree with TRBD2. Germline CDR1 and CDR2: MNHEY and SMNVEV (reference sequence). The CDR3 spans 19 residues. Trimming took 5 bases from V and 1 from J; bases not matched to a gene: 11.

The chain has TRBV4-1 and TRBJ1-5; a weak D match, TRBD1 (6 bases). The CDR3 length is 15 residues. Germline V gene lookup returns CDR1 MGHRA and CDR2 YSYEKL. V shed 4 bases and J shed 1 base, with 11 bases lying between them. Here the CDR3 DNA reads TGCGCCAGCAGCCCGGGACAACGGAGCAATCAGCCCCAGCATTTT. Its protein is CASSPGQRSNQPQHF.

This chain links TRBV29-1 with TRBJ2-5, with D possibly matching TRBD1 (6 bases). CDR1 SQVTM and CDR2 ANQGSEA come from the germline V gene. V was trimmed by 4 bases and J by 4 bases, leaving 19 bases between them. The CDR3 spans 15 residues. CDR3 bases: TGCAGCGTTGTCATCGTACAGGGCCCCCCAGAGACCCAGTACTTC. As protein: CSVVIVQGPPETQYF.

This clone occurred a few times. The rearrangement links TRBV15 to TRBJ2-2; no firm D call. This CDR3 is 13 amino acids long. The germline gives CDR1 LNHNV, CDR2 YYDKDF (reference sequence). Trimming took off 3 bases at V and 5 bases at J, with 7 bases between the two ends. This CDR3 reads CATSRRQTGELFF. The DNA for the CDR3 is TGTGCCACCAGCAGGAGGCAAACCGGGGAGCTGTTTTTT.

The chain's CDR3 is CASSLFRSSYNEQFF. The CDR3 DNA follows: TGTGCCAGCAGTTTATTCAGGAGCTCCTACAATGAGCAGTTCTTC. This chain connects TRBV27 to TRBJ2-1; D is undetermined. The CDR3 sequence is 15 residues long. Trimming removed 1 base at V and 0 bases at J, with 7 bases between. Germline V gives CDR1 MNHEY, CDR2 SMNVEV (reference sequence).

This clone was recorded a few times. The chain recombines TRBV27 with TRBJ1-5, with D possibly being TRBD1 (5 bases). In germline, CDR1 is MNHEY, CDR2 SMNVEV (reference sequence). The CDR3 totals 14 residues. Trimming stripped 3 bases from V and 7 bases from J, with 13 bases between. CDR3 in DNA: TGTGCCAGCAGTTTTCGGGGCAGGGTCCAGCCCCAGCATTTT. This gives the protein CASSFRGRVQPQHF.

This clone has just a few counts. This chain joins TRBV7-2 and TRBJ2-1; weak D call: TRBD2 (6 bases). The ends were cut back, 6 bases at V and 6 bases at J, with 21 bases in the middle. The germline gives CDR1 SGHTA, CDR2 FQGNSA. The CDR3 length is 16 residues. CDR3 region: CASSVSGTRARNEQFF. CDR3 DNA: TGTGCCAGCAGTGTCTCCGGGACTCGGGCACGCAATGAGCAGTTCTTC.

The chain uses TRBV9 and TRBJ2-3; D is perhaps TRBD2 (5 bases). Per germline, CDR1 SGDLS and CDR2 YYNGEE. V lost 4 bases and J 5 bases, leaving 14 bases between the germline ends. The CDR3 runs to 14 residues. CDR3 region: CASSPRGVGDTQYF. The CDR3 bases are TGTGCCAGCAGCCCCCGGGGAGTGGGAGATACGCAGTATTTT.

The chain has TRBV20-1 and TRBJ2-7, with D uncertain. Germline CDR1 and CDR2: DFQATT and SNEGSKA (reference sequence). This CDR3 spans 11 amino acids. Trimming left V 5 bases short and J 5 bases short, with 10 bases between. CDR3 residues: CSAAPVNEQYF. The CDR3 nucleotides are TGCAGTGCTGCCCCAGTGAACGAGCAGTACTTC.

This chain connects TRBV2 to TRBJ2-5; D perhaps matches TRBD1 (6 bases). CDR3 length: 14 residues. V lost 11 bases and J lost 0, with 16 bases in between. From germline, CDR1 is SNHLY and CDR2 FYNNEI. DNA for the CDR3: TGTGCCGGCCAGAGGGGGACCGACCAAGAGACCCAGTACTTC. Encoded protein: CAGQRGTDQETQYF.

The chain has TRBV19 and TRBJ2-7, with a tentative D call TRBD2 (6 bases). The length of the CDR3 is 14 residues. The germline CDR1 and CDR2 sequences are LNHDA and SQIVND (reference sequence). V lost 6 bases to trimming and J lost 2 bases, with 14 bases between them. The CDR3 DNA follows: TGTGCCAGTAGCGACGGGACTGGGCCCTACGAGCAGTACTTC. Amino acid sequence: CASSDGTGPYEQYF.

V and J are TRBV5-1 and TRBJ2-5; TRBD1 matches 12 bases. Germline CDR1 reads SGHRS; CDR2 reads YFSETQ. J lost 4 bases, V lost 5 bases, and 3 bases had no gene match. The CDR3 loop spans 14 amino acids. CDR3 amino acids: CASSRDRGLETQYF. In nucleotides, the CDR3 is TGCGCCAGCAGTAGGGACAGGGGGCTAGAGACCCAGTACTTC. Full variable domain (missing parts from reference TRBV5-1 and TRBJ2-5): KAGVTQTPRYLIKTRGQQVTLSCSPISGHRSVSWYQQTPGQGLQFLFEYFSETQRNKGNFPGRFSGRQFSNSRSEMNVSTLELGDSALYLCASSRDRGLETQYFGPGTRLLVL.

The rearrangement joins TRBV7-9 to TRBJ1-5, with a weak D call TRBD1 (5 bases). The CDR3 totals 14 residues. V lost 5 bases and J lost 1, with 9 bases in between. Per the germline V gene, CDR1 is SEHNR and CDR2 is FQNEAQ (reference sequence). CDR3 sequence (DNA): TGTGCCAGCAGCCCCTGGGACAGCAATCAGCCCCAGCATTTT. This gives the protein CASSPWDSNQPQHF.

Only a few counts were recorded for this clone. The chain is built from TRBV7-6 and TRBJ2-1; weak D call: TRBD2 (5 bases). The germline V gene has CDR1 SGHVS and CDR2 FNYEAQ. The CDR3 totals 14 residues. V was clipped by 4 bases and J by 10 bases, with 17 bases between them. CDR3 coding DNA: TGTGCCAGCAGCTCTAGCACCTCGGGAAACGAGCAGTTCTTC. Protein product: CASSSSTSGNEQFF.

The genes are TRBV4-1 and TRBJ2-7, with TRBD2 matching over 8 bases. The V gene end was trimmed by 2 bases and the J gene end by 3 bases; junction bases not matched to a gene: 3. Per germline, CDR1 MGHRA and CDR2 YSYEKL. This CDR3 comprises 14 residues. The CDR3 nucleotides are TGCGCCAGCAGCCAACCTAGCGGGTACTACGAGCAGTACTTC. It translates to CASSQPSGYYEQYF.

This clone turned up a few times. This chain links TRBV30 with TRBJ1-5; no clear D. Germline CDR1 is GTSNPN and CDR2 is SVGIG (reference sequence). V shed 1 base and J shed 4 bases, with 8 bases lying between them. This CDR3 spans 13 amino acids. In DNA, the CDR3 is TGTGCCTGGAGTGGGTTTGGAAATCAGCCCCAGCATTTT. Amino acid sequence: CAWSGFGNQPQHF.

The chain carries TRBV7-9 and TRBJ2-1, with 14 bases identical to TRBD2. J lost 7 bases, V lost 5 bases, and 4 bases had no gene match. Germline CDR1 SEHNR, CDR2 FQNEAQ (reference sequence). This CDR3 spans 15 amino acids. CDR3 region: CASSRLAGGQNEQFF. CDR3 sequence (DNA): TGTGCCAGCAGCCGACTAGCGGGAGGGCAAAATGAGCAGTTCTTC.

The V and J genes are TRBV5-1 and TRBJ2-2; the D is unclear. CDR1 is SGHRS and CDR2 is YFSETQ in the germline V gene. Trimming cost V 2 bases and J 3 bases, with 14 bases left between them. The CDR3 loop spans 16 amino acids. The CDR3 sequence is CASSFTIGLDTGELFF. The CDR3 nucleotides read TGCGCCAGCAGCTTTACGATAGGCCTTGACACCGGGGAGCTGTTTTTT.

The CDR3 region has the DNA TGTGCCATCAGGGGGACAGGGAGCAACTATGGCTACACCTTC. It yields the protein CAIRGTGSNYGYTF. The V call is TRBV10-3, the J call TRBJ1-2, with 9 bases lining up with TRBD1. This CDR3 region has 14 residues. The germline CDR1 and CDR2 sequences are ENHRY and SYGVKD. Trimming removed 6 bases from V and 2 bases from J; junction bases left unmatched: 4.

This clone was seen only a few times. Other nucleotide sequences in the sample specify the same CDR3. The chain joins TRBV30 to TRBJ2-6, with a tentative D call TRBD2 (5 bases). V was clipped by 2 bases and J by 0 bases, with 8 bases between them. The germline V gene encodes CDR1 GTSNPN and CDR2 SVGIG (reference sequence). The CDR3 extends over 15 amino acids. CDR3 DNA sequence: TGTGCCTGGAGTCCGGGGAGCTCTGGGGCCAACGTCCTGACTTTC. This gives the protein CAWSPGSSGANVLTF.

As to this clone: The sample holds other DNA sequences that translate to the same CDR3. The J gene is TRBJ2-1, the V gene TRBV18, with D perhaps matching TRBD2 (5 bases). Trimming took off 0 bases at V and 0 bases at J, with 9 bases between the two ends. There are 16 residues in the CDR3. The germline gives CDR1 KGHSH, CDR2 LQKENI. Written as DNA, the CDR3 is TGTGCCAGCTCACCACCGTCGGGGAGCTCCTACAATGAGCAGTTCTTC. Its protein product is CASSPPSGSSYNEQFF.